This TCR beta chain was profiled in a study of regulatory T cells in long-lasting Graves disease. According to the study, TCR beta libraries were built with iRepertoire HTBI primers and CDR3-region Arm-PCR. Under the authors' procedure: Samples collectively showed fewer than 80 TRBV and roughly 15 TRBJ segments. TCRdb reprocessed the multiplex PCR reads with MiXCR, giving one entry per CDR3 protein. TCRdb, not the original authors, processed these V and J calls. The table has roughly 470,000 distinct CDR3 sequences, less than 25% seen once; the top ten hold 7.8%. Study conclusions and caveats: Fewer public clonotypes were shared by new patients (approximately 1,000) than by persistent patients (roughly 2,600). Repertoires from persistent disease leaned toward TRBV28, TRBJ1-2 and TRBJ2-5.

Comment on this clonotype: The antigen is undetermined.

The V and J ends lost 6 bases and 0 bases respectively, with 11 bases between them. This CDR3 has 14 residues. CDR1 and CDR2 from the germline V gene are DFQATT and SNEGSKA (reference sequence). The time point: persistent/refractory GD, antithyroid drugs over 5 years with positive TRAb. The TCR library was made from RNA extracted from PBMCs. The chain links TRBV20-1 to TRBJ2-2; D remains unclear. Sequenced here: peripheral blood mononuclear cells (PBMCs), sampled when the disease was refractory, from a patient treated with antithyroid drugs. The sequence came from a female donor with Graves disease. In DNA, the CDR3 is TGCAGTGCCAAAGTACGGTCGAACACCGGGGAGCTGTTTTTT. It translates to CSAKVRSNTGELFF.